Here is one T cell receptor beta chain with its context. This entry comes from a study of blood T cell repertoires in COVID-19. Each participant's cohort was designated according to participant-reported clinical history. Sequenced by immunoSEQ multiplex PCR; TCRdb stores in-frame clones only, minus some. The table lists a few hundred thousand clones, 85% to 90% of them singletons. This receptor was taken from a man in his thirties or forties who had recovered from COVID-19. What was sequenced was PBMCs or T cells enriched from blood (not recorded which).

The CDR3 region has the DNA TGTGCCAGCAGTTTAGGCGGTTCTCCCTACGAGCAGTACTTC. This gives the protein CASSLGGSPYEQYF. V usage is TRBV27 and J usage is TRBJ2-7; D gene unclear. V gave up 2 bases and J gave up 2 bases, with 10 bases separating them. The CDR3 consists of 14 residues. In germline, CDR1 is MNHEY, CDR2 SMNVEV (reference sequence).